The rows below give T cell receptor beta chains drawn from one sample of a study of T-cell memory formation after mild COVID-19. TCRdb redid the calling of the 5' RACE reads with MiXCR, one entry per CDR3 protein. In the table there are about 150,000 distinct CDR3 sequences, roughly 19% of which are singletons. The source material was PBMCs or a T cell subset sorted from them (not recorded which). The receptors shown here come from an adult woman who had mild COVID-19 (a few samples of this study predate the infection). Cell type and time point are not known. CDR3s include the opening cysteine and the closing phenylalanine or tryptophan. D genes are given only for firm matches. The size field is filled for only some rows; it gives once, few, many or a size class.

CDR3nt: TGTGCCAGCAGTTACGGCGACATCACCGACTATGGCTACACCTTC
CDR3aa: CASSYGDITDYGYTF
d_gene: .
v_gene: TRBV6-5
abundance: .
j_gene: TRBJ1-2

CDR3nt: TGCAGTGCTAGAGCCGGACACGTGAACACCGGGGAGCTGTTTTTT
CDR3aa: CSARAGHVNTGELFF
d_gene: .
v_gene: TRBV20-1
abundance: .
j_gene: TRBJ2-2

CDR3nt: TGCGCCAGCAGCCCCAGCCCGACAGAGAACACTGAAGCTTTCTTT
CDR3aa: CASSPSPTENTEAFF
d_gene: .
v_gene: TRBV5-1
abundance: .
j_gene: TRBJ1-1

CDR3nt: TGTGCCAGCTCACCACAACAGGGGGCCGATGAAAAACTGTTTTTT
CDR3aa: CASSPQQGADEKLFF
d_gene: TRBD1
v_gene: TRBV18
abundance: .
j_gene: TRBJ1-4

CDR3nt: TGTGCCAGCACTCCCGGATACGGACAAAACTACGAGCAGTACTTC
CDR3aa: CASTPGYGQNYEQYF
d_gene: .
v_gene: TRBV6-1
abundance: few
j_gene: TRBJ2-7

CDR3nt: TGTGCCAGCAGGGAGAGCCCAGATACGCAGTATTTT
CDR3aa: CASRESPDTQYF
d_gene: .
v_gene: TRBV6-5
abundance: .
j_gene: TRBJ2-3

CDR3nt: TGTGCCAGCAGCAACAGGGTGAGTGAAGCTTTCTTT
CDR3aa: CASSNRVSEAFF
d_gene: .
v_gene: TRBV7-2
abundance: .
j_gene: TRBJ1-1

CDR3nt: TGTGCCAGCAGCTCCGAAGGGAGAGGGACCGGGGAGCTGTTTTTT
CDR3aa: CASSSEGRGTGELFF
d_gene: .
v_gene: TRBV7-2
abundance: few
j_gene: TRBJ2-2

CDR3nt: TGTGCCAGCAGCTTGCCCTCGTCACGCGAAGAGACCCAGTACTTC
CDR3aa: CASSLPSSREETQYF
d_gene: .
v_gene: TRBV5-6
abundance: .
j_gene: TRBJ2-5

CDR3nt: TGTGCCAGCTCACAGTGGCAGCTAAAAGAGACCCAGTACTTC
CDR3aa: CASSQWQLKETQYF
d_gene: .
v_gene: TRBV18
abundance: .
j_gene: TRBJ2-5

CDR3nt: TGTGCCAGCAGTTTCGGGAATTCACCCCTCCACTTT
CDR3aa: CASSFGNSPLHF
d_gene: .
v_gene: TRBV12-3/TRBV12-4
abundance: few
j_gene: TRBJ1-6

CDR3nt: TGTGGCAGCTCTTTAGGGGCGGGAGGGCCGTCCTACAATGAGCAGTTCTTC
CDR3aa: CGSSLGAGGPSYNEQFF
d_gene: TRBD2
v_gene: TRBV12-3/TRBV12-4
abundance: once
j_gene: TRBJ2-1

CDR3nt: TGTGCCTGGAGTGTAAATTTCAACTATGGCTACACCTTC
CDR3aa: CAWSVNFNYGYTF
d_gene: .
v_gene: TRBV30
abundance: .
j_gene: TRBJ1-2

CDR3nt: TGTGCCAGCAGCGAAGAGACCCAGTACTTC
CDR3aa: CASSEETQYF
d_gene: .
v_gene: TRBV3-1
abundance: few
j_gene: TRBJ2-5

CDR3nt: TGTGCCAGCAGCGACGACGGGGACTACACAGATACGCAGTATTTT
CDR3aa: CASSDDGDYTDTQYF
d_gene: TRBD2
v_gene: TRBV7-3
abundance: few
j_gene: TRBJ2-3

CDR3nt: TGCGCCAGCAGCCTCGGGGAGAACACCGGGGAGCTGTTTTTT
CDR3aa: CASSLGENTGELFF
d_gene: .
v_gene: TRBV5-1
abundance: few
j_gene: TRBJ2-2

CDR3nt: TGTGCCAGCAGCGTAGTAAGTGACGCTGAGCAGTTCTTC
CDR3aa: CASSVVSDAEQFF
d_gene: .
v_gene: TRBV9
abundance: .
j_gene: TRBJ2-1

CDR3nt: TGTGCCACCAGTGAAGCAAACTACGAGCAGTACTTC
CDR3aa: CATSEANYEQYF
d_gene: .
v_gene: TRBV24-1
abundance: few
j_gene: TRBJ2-7

CDR3nt: TGCAGCGCAGTAGCGGGGGGGCGTGGAGATACGCAGTATTTT
CDR3aa: CSAVAGGRGDTQYF
d_gene: TRBD2
v_gene: TRBV29-1
abundance: many
j_gene: TRBJ2-3

CDR3nt: TGTGCCAGCAGTTTGGGCAGATTAAATGAAAAACTGTTTTTT
CDR3aa: CASSLGRLNEKLFF
d_gene: .
v_gene: TRBV12-3/TRBV12-4
abundance: .
j_gene: TRBJ1-4

CDR3nt: TGTGCCAGCACTAGACAGGGCAATGAGCAGTTCTTC
CDR3aa: CASTRQGNEQFF
d_gene: TRBD1
v_gene: TRBV2
abundance: .
j_gene: TRBJ2-1

CDR3nt: TGTGCCAGCAGAATAAAACTCCGGGGGGCCGGTGGCTACACCTTC
CDR3aa: CASRIKLRGAGGYTF
d_gene: .
v_gene: TRBV6-5
abundance: .
j_gene: TRBJ1-2

CDR3nt: TGTGCCAGCAGCCCTCTGGGACTAGCGGGAGGCAATGAGCAGTTCTTC
CDR3aa: CASSPLGLAGGNEQFF
d_gene: TRBD2
v_gene: TRBV7-9
abundance: few
j_gene: TRBJ2-1